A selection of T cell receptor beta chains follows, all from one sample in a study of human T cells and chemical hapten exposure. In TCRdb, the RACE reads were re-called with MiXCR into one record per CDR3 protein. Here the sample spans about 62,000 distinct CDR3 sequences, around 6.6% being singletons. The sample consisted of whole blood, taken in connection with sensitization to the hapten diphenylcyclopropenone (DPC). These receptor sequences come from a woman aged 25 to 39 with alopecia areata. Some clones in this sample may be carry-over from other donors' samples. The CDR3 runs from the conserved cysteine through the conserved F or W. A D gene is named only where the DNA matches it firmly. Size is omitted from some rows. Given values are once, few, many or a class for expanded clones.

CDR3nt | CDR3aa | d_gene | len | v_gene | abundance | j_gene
TGTGCCAGCAGCCCGGGGACGGTCTATGGCTACACCTTC | CASSPGTVYGYTF | NA | 13 | TRBV14 | many | TRBJ1-2
TGCGCCAGCAGCTTGGCGGGGGGGCTGGCGAACATTCAGTACTTC | CASSLAGGLANIQYF | TRBD2 | 15 | TRBV5-1 | many | TRBJ2-4
TGCGCCAGCAGCTTGGACCGGGGGGCGACCTATGGCGACACCTTC | CASSLDRGATYGDTF | NA | 15 | TRBV5-1 | few | TRBJ1-2
TGTGCCAGCAGGGAAACCGGGACAGGGGGCTGGGAGCCCCAGCATTTT | CASRETGTGGWEPQHF | TRBD1 | 16 | TRBV6-5 | many | TRBJ1-5
TGTGCCAGCAAAACCTCCCGGGCGACAGGAAGGAAGGGTCAGCCCCAGCATTTT | CASKTSRATGRKGQPQHF | NA | 18 | TRBV12-3/TRBV12-4 | many | TRBJ1-5
TGCGCCAGCAGCCGTTACAATCTTAACACTGAAGCTTTCTTT | CASSRYNLNTEAFF | NA | 14 | TRBV5-1 | few | TRBJ1-1
TGTGCCAGCAGCCCAAACAGGGAGCGAAACACTGAAGCTTTCTTT | CASSPNRERNTEAFF | NA | 15 | TRBV5-4 | many | TRBJ1-1
TGTGCCAGCAGCCCGGGGAGTAGCGGGGGCTTGTACCAGCAGTACTTC | CASSPGSSGGLYQQYF | TRBD2 | 16 | TRBV7-3 | NA | TRBJ2-7
TGTGCCACCACCTCTGCGACAGGGGGCTGGGGAGCCTATGGCTACACCTTC | CATTSATGGWGAYGYTF | TRBD1 | 17 | TRBV6-2/TRBV6-3 | many | TRBJ1-2
TGTGCCAGCAGTTACTCGGGGGTGGGGGGGTCGGATACGCAGTATTTT | CASSYSGVGGSDTQYF | TRBD2 | 16 | TRBV6-5 | few | TRBJ2-3
TGTGCCAGCAGCTTAAGTGCTAGCGGGAACACCGGGGAGCTGTTTTTT | CASSLSASGNTGELFF | TRBD2 | 16 | TRBV7-9 | many | TRBJ2-2
TGCGCCAGCAGCTTGGCCGCAGACTCACCCCTCCACTTT | CASSLAADSPLHF | NA | 13 | TRBV5-1 | many | TRBJ1-6
TGCAGCGTTGAACTTGACAGGGGGCTAAGCGGGGAGCTGTTTTTT | CSVELDRGLSGELFF | TRBD1 | 15 | TRBV29-1 | NA | TRBJ2-2
TGTGCCAGCAGCTCCCAGGGTGGGGCTAGCACAGATACGCAGTATTTT | CASSSQGGASTDTQYF | NA | 16 | TRBV7-3 | many | TRBJ2-3
TGTGCCAGCAGCTTAAACAGGGATCAGCCCCAGCATTTT | CASSLNRDQPQHF | NA | 13 | TRBV7-2 | many | TRBJ1-5
TGTGCCAGCATCGAGGGACAGGGGGACACCGGGGAGCTGTTTTTT | CASIEGQGDTGELFF | TRBD1 | 15 | TRBV7-9 | NA | TRBJ2-2
TGTGCCAGCAGCCCCAATGGCGGGGGAGCACGTACCGGGGAGCTGTTTTTT | CASSPNGGGARTGELFF | TRBD2 | 17 | TRBV11-1 | NA | TRBJ2-2
TGCAGTGGGCGGGACCCCGGAAACACCATATATTTT | CSGRDPGNTIYF | NA | 12 | TRBV20-1 | many | TRBJ1-3
TGTGCCAGCAGTTTGAATCCTTCCGAGACCCAGTACTTC | CASSLNPSETQYF | NA | 13 | TRBV12-3/TRBV12-4 | few | TRBJ2-5
TGTGCCAGCAGTGAGCCCTTCTTCTACGAGCAGTACTTC | CASSEPFFYEQYF | NA | 13 | TRBV2 | many | TRBJ2-7
TGTGCTAGTGGCCTCGGACAGGGCGAAGAGCAGTACTTC | CASGLGQGEEQYF | TRBD1 | 13 | TRBV12-5 | few | TRBJ2-7
TGTGCCAGCAGTTACTCTTTTGCGGGACAACCGAACACTGAAGCTTTCTTT | CASSYSFAGQPNTEAFF | NA | 17 | TRBV6-5 | many | TRBJ1-1
TGTGCCACCAGCAGACCGTCGGACAGGCGCATGAACACTGAAGCTTTCTTT | CATSRPSDRRMNTEAFF | TRBD1 | 17 | TRBV15 | many | TRBJ1-1
TGTGCCATCAGTCCGGGACAGGGGGTTTCTGAAGCTTTCTTT | CAISPGQGVSEAFF | TRBD1 | 14 | TRBV10-3 | many | TRBJ1-1
TGTGCCAGCAGCTCAGACAGGGGAACTGAAGCTTTCTTT | CASSSDRGTEAFF | TRBD1 | 13 | TRBV7-2 | many | TRBJ1-1
TGCAGTGCTAGTCCCGGGCTAGCGGGGGGGCAAGTGAATACGCAGTATTTT | CSASPGLAGGQVNTQYF | TRBD2 | 17 | TRBV20-1 | many | TRBJ2-3
TGTGCCAGCAGCCTCACTAGCGAACCTAGCACAGATACGCAGTATTTT | CASSLTSEPSTDTQYF | TRBD2 | 16 | TRBV6-1 | many | TRBJ2-3
TGTGCCAGCAGTAGTCCTACAGGGGGCCGGCGCGAGCAGTACTTC | CASSSPTGGRREQYF | TRBD1 | 15 | TRBV6-6 | many | TRBJ2-7
TGTGCCTGGACACGAGCGGGGGGGCAGTTCTTC | CAWTRAGGQFF | TRBD2 | 11 | TRBV30 | few | TRBJ2-1
TGTGCCAGCAGCTTATACGTAGGGGCGGACACCGGGGAGCTGTTTTTT | CASSLYVGADTGELFF | NA | 16 | TRBV7-9 | NA | TRBJ2-2
TGTGCCAGCAGCTCCCCTATAGAAGGTTATGGCTACACCTTC | CASSSPIEGYGYTF | NA | 14 | TRBV7-9 | many | TRBJ1-2
TGTGCCAGCAGTTTTGTGAGTATTGGATACAATGAGCAGTTCTTC | CASSFVSIGYNEQFF | NA | 15 | TRBV12-3/TRBV12-4 | many | TRBJ2-1